The present T cell receptor beta chain was sequenced within a study of blood T cell repertoires in COVID-19. Overall study context: Italy, Spain and the United States were the sources of the convalescent and acute COVID-19 samples. In each case, the material was cDNA or gDNA derived from T cells, B-cell-depleted T cells, or PBMCs.

Original data processing: The assay estimated nucleated cells by amplifying reference gene primers. Data came from immunoSEQ multiplex PCR; TCRdb stores just in-frame clones and leaves some out. The V and J calls and clone size come from that table; D and trimming were worked out from the DNA. The table lists under 200,000 clones, more than 85% of them singletons. V lost 4 bases and J lost 5; bases outside the gene matches: 7. CDR1 is SEHNR and CDR2 is FQNEAQ in the germline V gene (reference sequence). The CDR3 is made up of 15 amino acids. This chain uses TRBV7-9 with TRBJ2-5, with 10 bases identical to TRBD1. The sequence was collected from a woman over 75 in a cohort sampled during active or convalescent COVID-19. Sequenced sample: peripheral blood. CDR3 residues: CASSSATGGAETQYF. In DNA, the CDR3 is TGTGCCAGCAGCTCCGCGACAGGGGGCGCGGAGACCCAGTACTTC. Supplemented by reference TRBV7-9 and TRBJ2-5, the full variable domain reads DTGVSQNPRHKITKRGQNVTFRCDPISEHNRLYWYRQTLGQGPEFLTYFQNEAQLEKSRLLSDRFSAERPKGSFSTLEIQRTEQGDSAMYLCASSSATGGAETQYFGPGTRLLVL.